A selection of T cell receptor beta chains follows, all from one sample in a study of early stage breast cancer tumors. Clones were sequenced by immunoSEQ multiplex PCR, and TCRdb holds only the in-frame ones, with some missing. The sample lists about 11,000 clones; approximately 78% were seen once. The sequencing sample was made of breast tumor tissue. Receptor source: a person aged 35-49 years with breast cancer. Each CDR3 is given with its conserved first and last residue. A D gene is named only where the DNA matches it firmly. Clone size is shown for a subset of rows, as once, few, many or a class of expanded clone.

D: TRBD1
size: once
J: TRBJ2-2
V: TRBV29-1
DNA: TGCAGCGTGGACAGGTACACCGGGGAGCTGTTTTTT
CDR3: CSVDRYTGELFF

D: TRBD1
size: few
J: TRBJ2-7
V: TRBV18
DNA: TGTGCCAGCTCACCACGGGCACAGGGGGCTTCCTACGAGCAGTACTTC
CDR3: CASSPRAQGASYEQYF

D: -
size: -
J: TRBJ1-1
V: TRBV18
DNA: TGTGCCAGCTCCGCGGGAATGAACACTGAAGCTTTCTTT
CDR3: CASSAGMNTEAFF

D: -
size: -
J: TRBJ1-2
V: TRBV6-1
DNA: TGTGCCAGCAGTGACCCTCTTGATGGCTACACCTTC
CDR3: CASSDPLDGYTF

D: -
size: -
J: TRBJ1-2
V: TRBV7-2
DNA: TGTGCCAGCAGCTTGAGTTTGGGGGGGGACTATGGCTACACCTTC
CDR3: CASSLSLGGDYGYTF

D: -
size: medium-sized
J: TRBJ2-1
V: TRBV9
DNA: TGTGCCAGCAACTCTCGAGGGGGTAGCGGGCCCCACAATGAGCAGTTCTTC
CDR3: CASNSRGGSGPHNEQFF

D: -
size: -
J: TRBJ2-5
V: TRBV5-1
DNA: TGCGCCAGCAGCTTGGCCGAGAGCGATAGAGAGACCCAGTACTTC
CDR3: CASSLAESDRETQYF

D: TRBD2
size: -
J: TRBJ2-3
V: TRBV6-1
DNA: TGTGCCAGCACGGGAGGGCGAAAAGATACGCAGTATTTT
CDR3: CASTGGRKDTQYF

D: -
size: -
J: TRBJ2-1
V: TRBV7-2
DNA: TGTGCCAGCAGCTTAGACCCGACGAATCAGCAGTTCTTC
CDR3: CASSLDPTNQQFF

D: TRBD1
size: -
J: TRBJ2-7
V: TRBV7-9
DNA: TGTGCCAGCAGCCCCCGAGTGGGGGACAGAGAATTTAGCTCCTACGAGCAGTACTTC
CDR3: CASSPRVGDREFSSYEQYF

D: -
size: few
J: TRBJ1-2
V: TRBV5-5
DNA: TGTGCCAGCACCAAGACACTCGACGGAAGCAACTATGGCTACACCTTC
CDR3: CASTKTLDGSNYGYTF

D: -
size: -
J: TRBJ1-1
V: TRBV9
DNA: TGTGCCAGCAGCGCCTTCCAGGAGGACACTGAAGCTTTCTTT
CDR3: CASSAFQEDTEAFF

D: -
size: -
J: TRBJ2-3
V: TRBV2
DNA: TGTGCCAGCAGGGACCTACAGGGGAGGGGAACAGATACGCAGTATTTT
CDR3: CASRDLQGRGTDTQYF

D: -
size: -
J: TRBJ2-7
V: TRBV11-1
DNA: TGTGCCAGCAGCTTAGGACTCATGGGCTACGAGCAGTACTTC
CDR3: CASSLGLMGYEQYF

D: -
size: -
J: TRBJ2-1
V: TRBV20-1
DNA: TGCAGTGCTGTGAGAAATGAGCAGTTCTTC
CDR3: CSAVRNEQFF

D: TRBD2
size: -
J: TRBJ2-5
V: TRBV10-3
DNA: TGTGCCATCAGTCGGACTAGCGGGGAAGAGACCCAGTACTTC
CDR3: CAISRTSGEETQYF

D: -
size: -
J: TRBJ2-5
V: TRBV5-8
DNA: TGTGCCAGCAGCTTGGGTCTAGTGCAGTTAGGGACCCAGTACTTC
CDR3: CASSLGLVQLGTQYF

D: -
size: -
J: TRBJ2-3
V: TRBV25-1
DNA: TGTGCCAGCAGTGACGCCTCGTCTTTCACAGATACGCAGTATTTT
CDR3: CASSDASSFTDTQYF

D: -
size: -
J: TRBJ1-1
V: TRBV6-5
DNA: TGTGCCAGCAGACTGGGGAACACTGAAGCTTTCTTT
CDR3: CASRLGNTEAFF

D: -
size: -
J: TRBJ2-7
V: TRBV6-6
DNA: TGTGCCAGCAGCCCCGACGACGAGCAGTACTTC
CDR3: CASSPDDEQYF

D: TRBD2
size: -
J: TRBJ2-2
V: TRBV6-1
DNA: TGTGCCAGCAGTGAAGAGCTAGCGGGAGGGACGAACACCGGGGAGCTGTTTTTT
CDR3: CASSEELAGGTNTGELFF

D: TRBD1
size: -
J: TRBJ1-5
V: TRBV27
DNA: TGTGCCAGCAGTTCTGGGACAGGGGTCAATCAGCCCCAGCATTTT
CDR3: CASSSGTGVNQPQHF

D: TRBD2
size: -
J: TRBJ2-1
V: TRBV29-1
DNA: TGCAGCGTTAGAGCGGGAGTTAGTTCTAATGAGCAGTTCTTC
CDR3: CSVRAGVSSNEQFF